The rows below give T cell receptor beta chains drawn from one sample of a study of radiotherapy plus CTLA-4 blockade in lung cancer. The assay was immunoSEQ multiplex PCR, and TCRdb's table has in-frame clones only and misses some. The table records tens of thousands of clones, 70% to 85% of them present only once. This material consisted of peripheral blood, taken from a patient treated with radiotherapy plus ipilimumab. These TCRs come from a human donor with non-small cell lung cancer who had stable disease on radiotherapy plus ipilimumab. Both conserved end residues are part of each CDR3. The D gene is left open where the match is weak. Expanded clones get a size class; other rows say once, few or many, or leave the size out.

j_gene | d_gene | abundance | v_gene | CDR3aa | CDR3nt
TRBJ1-3 | - | few | TRBV6-5 | CASSWGSSSGNTIYF | TGTGCCAGCAGTTGGGGCAGCAGCTCTGGAAACACCATATATTTT
TRBJ2-1 | - | - | TRBV14 | CASSQVGGVYNEQFF | TGTGCCAGCAGCCAAGTCGGGGGAGTCTACAATGAGCAGTTCTTC
TRBJ1-1 | - | - | TRBV11-2 | CASSSSGPTEAFF | TGTGCCAGCAGCTCTTCTGGCCCCACTGAAGCTTTCTTT
TRBJ2-5 | - | - | TRBV27 | CASSLSAQETQYF | TGTGCCAGCAGTTTATCCGCACAAGAGACCCAGTACTTC
TRBJ2-3 | TRBD1 | - | TRBV4-1 | CASSQGTGGWDTQYF | TGCGCCAGCAGCCAAGGGACAGGGGGCTGGGATACGCAGTATTTT
TRBJ1-2 | - | - | TRBV7-2 | CASSLLSHMDYGYTF | TGTGCCAGCAGCTTATTGTCACATATGGACTATGGCTACACCTTC
TRBJ2-3 | TRBD2 | - | TRBV9 | CASSVQPGLETDTQYF | TGTGCCAGCAGCGTCCAACCGGGACTAGAGACAGATACGCAGTATTTT
TRBJ1-2 | - | - | TRBV6-5 | CASSYDWSYGYTF | TGTGCCAGCAGTTACGACTGGTCCTATGGCTACACCTTC
TRBJ2-6 | TRBD1 | few | TRBV10-3 | CAIGTGASGANVLTF | TGTGCCATCGGGACAGGGGCCTCTGGGGCCAACGTCCTGACTTTC
TRBJ1-5 | - | - | TRBV18 | CASSPDSGWHQPQHF | TGTGCCAGCTCACCCGACAGCGGCTGGCATCAGCCCCAGCATTTT
TRBJ1-1 | TRBD1 | - | TRBV5-1 | CASRPARDRGTEAFF | TGCGCCAGCAGGCCGGCCCGGGACAGGGGCACTGAAGCTTTCTTT
TRBJ1-2 | - | - | TRBV7-8 | CASTPRGNLKDYGYTF | TGTGCCAGCACCCCAAGGGGCAATCTAAAGGATTATGGCTACACCTTC
TRBJ1-3 | - | - | TRBV4-3 | CASSQEGDPREGNTIYF | TGCGCCAGCAGCCAAGAAGGGGACCCCCGGGAGGGAAACACCATATATTTT
TRBJ2-1 | TRBD1 | - | TRBV18 | CASSPRDRNYNEQFF | TGTGCCAGCTCACCACGGGACAGAAATTACAATGAGCAGTTCTTC
TRBJ1-5 | TRBD1 | - | TRBV7-2 | CASSLGTGGNQPQHF | TGTGCCAGCAGCCTAGGGACAGGGGGCAATCAGCCCCAGCATTTT
TRBJ2-2 | - | - | TRBV4-1 | CASSQDSSNTGELFF | TGCGCCAGCAGCCAGGACAGTTCGAACACCGGGGAGCTGTTTTTT
TRBJ1-1 | - | - | TRBV6-5 | CASSRGNTEAFF | TGTGCCAGCAGCCGGGGGAACACTGAAGCTTTCTTT
TRBJ1-1 | - | - | TRBV4-3 | CASGQGREAFF | TGCGCCAGCGGTCAGGGGAGGGAAGCTTTCTTT
TRBJ2-7 | TRBD2 | - | TRBV9 | CASSVESSGGSYEQYF | TGTGCCAGCAGCGTAGAATCTAGCGGGGGTTCCTACGAGCAGTACTTC
TRBJ2-2 | - | - | TRBV28 | CASSLMTGNTGELFF | TGTGCCAGCAGTTTGATGACAGGGAACACCGGGGAGCTGTTTTTT
TRBJ2-3 | - | - | TRBV7-6 | CASSLVGDTQYF | TGTGCCAGCAGCTTAGTTGGGGATACGCAGTATTTT
TRBJ1-5 | TRBD1 | - | TRBV6-5 | CASSKTGGPQHF | TGTGCCAGCAGCAAGACAGGGGGCCCCCAGCATTTT
TRBJ1-1 | - | - | TRBV10-1 | CASSGTGTEAFF | TGCGCCAGCAGTGGAACAGGAACTGAAGCTTTCTTT
TRBJ1-1 | - | - | TRBV5-1 | CASSTFSVTEAFF | TGCGCCAGCAGCACGTTCAGCGTCACTGAAGCTTTCTTT
TRBJ2-2 | - | - | TRBV21-1 | CASSKQLAGGRNTGELFF | TGTGCCAGCAGCAAGCAACTAGCGGGGGGGCGGAACACCGGGGAGCTGTTTTTT
TRBJ1-2 | TRBD1 | - | TRBV7-2 | CASSSPDRAYHGYTF | TGTGCCAGCAGCTCTCCGGACAGGGCGTATCACGGCTACACCTTC
TRBJ2-2 | - | once | TRBV6-5 | CASIQANTGELFF | TGTGCCAGCATACAGGCCAACACCGGGGAGCTGTTTTTT
TRBJ2-2 | TRBD2 | few | TRBV6-4 | CASSPPTSGGMVGELFF | TGTGCCAGCAGTCCCCCGACTAGCGGGGGGATGGTCGGGGAGCTGTTTTTT
TRBJ2-1 | - | - | TRBV11-3 | CASSLDNEQFF | TGTGCCAGCAGCTTGGACAATGAGCAGTTCTTC
TRBJ1-2 | TRBD1 | - | TRBV7-2 | CASSPGTGFNYGYTF | TGTGCCAGCAGCCCGGGGACAGGGTTTAACTATGGCTACACCTTC
TRBJ1-1 | TRBD1 | once | TRBV2 | CASTRDRLNTEAFF | TGTGCCAGCACCCGGGACAGGCTGAACACTGAAGCTTTCTTT
TRBJ2-1 | TRBD1 | - | TRBV5-1 | CASSPLGEGTGYNEQFF | TGCGCCAGCAGCCCCCTAGGCGAGGGGACAGGCTACAATGAGCAGTTCTTC
TRBJ2-2 | - | - | TRBV28 | CASSPETGELFF | TGTGCCAGCAGCCCGGAAACCGGGGAGCTGTTTTTT
TRBJ1-1 | TRBD1 | - | TRBV6-5 | CASSSLLTGSTEAFF | TGTGCCAGCAGTTCACTCTTGACAGGGAGCACTGAAGCTTTCTTT
TRBJ1-1 | TRBD1 | - | TRBV6-5 | CASSWGQANTEAFF | TGTGCCAGCAGTTGGGGACAGGCGAACACTGAAGCTTTCTTT
TRBJ2-2 | TRBD2 | - | TRBV10-1 | CATSPGGLMNTGELFF | TGCGCCACCAGCCCCGGGGGGTTAATGAACACCGGGGAGCTGTTTTTT
TRBJ1-1 | TRBD1 | once | TRBV28 | CASSLAAGGYAEAFF | TGTGCCAGCAGTTTAGCGGCAGGGGGCTATGCTGAAGCTTTCTTT